The present T cell receptor beta chain was sequenced within a study of T cell responses to AZD1222 COVID-19 vaccine. Study results and caveats: Vaccine-associated CD4 TCRs ranged over spike, dominating at 160-218 and 743-854. Donors were chiefly white British, with a greater number of females, and clonal diversity was perhaps underestimated. Seropositive at baseline were only a handful of AZD1222 recipients.

Trimming removed 7 bases at V and 0 bases at J, with 13 bases between. The germline gives CDR1 LNHDA, CDR2 SQIVND (reference sequence). The length of the CDR3 is 15 residues. Here immunoSEQ multiplex PCR was the method, and the copy in TCRdb shows in-frame clones only, minus some. The repertoire holds fewer than 130,000 clones, roughly 89% seen once, with approximately 15% in the top ten. With respect to this clone: Antigen specificity is unknown.

The TCR originated in an adult who received the AZD1222 COVID-19 vaccine. This chain connects TRBV19 to TRBJ1-5, with no clear D. The source was peripheral blood, collected 28 days after the second AZD1222 dose. DNA of the CDR3: TGTGCCAGTATTCCTAGACCGAATAGCAATCAGCCCCAGCATTTT. Protein sequence: CASIPRPNSNQPQHF.